This TCR beta chain was sequenced for a study of blood T cell repertoires in COVID-19. Libraries were prepared by immunoSEQ multiplex PCR; TCRdb keeps only in-frame clonotypes and omits some of them. The data contain roughly 4,000 clones, roughly 80% of them seen just once; the ten biggest clones take up 35% to 45%. Trimming at V came to 8 bases and at J to 3 bases, leaving 4 bases not matched to a gene. Germline CDR1 and CDR2: MGHDK and SYGVNS. The CDR3 is 13 residues long. This sequence joins TRBV25-1 and TRBJ2-5; 9 bases are shared with TRBD2. The sequencing sample was made of peripheral blood. The TCR comes from a human donor with active or convalescent COVID-19. The donor label of this sample is uncertain. The CDR3 protein is CASGASGKETQYF. CDR3 in DNA: TGTGCCAGCGGAGCTAGCGGGAAAGAGACCCAGTACTTC.